This entry concerns a single T cell receptor (beta chain). The antigen remains undetermined. Clones were sequenced by immunoSEQ multiplex PCR, and TCRdb holds only the in-frame ones, with some missing. Observed in the sample are about 38,000 clones, none of them singletons. This entry comes from a study of T cells after posttransplantation cyclophosphamide. Study-wide points: Donor CD8+ memory clones often dominated recipient blood repertoires at later times. Recipient CMV seropositivity and CMV reactivation strongly tracked TRB clonality. Blood and skin or GI T cell repertoires showed limited TRB overlap.

Germline V gene lookup returns CDR1 SNHLY and CDR2 FYNNEI. The CDR3 sequence is 13 residues long. Sequencing used PBMCs. The sequence was collected from a man in his fifties in good health, CMV-negative, and a related stem cell transplant donor. The chain links TRBV2 to TRBJ2-5; D is possibly TRBD1 (5 bases). The J call is in doubt because the DNA end fits TRBJ2-7 better. The CDR3 is CASRAGWAYEQYF. In DNA form, the CDR3 reads TGTGCCAGCAGGGCAGGGTGGGCCTACGAGCAGTACTTC.